This T cell receptor (beta chain) was identified in a study of T-cell memory formation after mild COVID-19. The overall study: Largely donor-specific sequence clusters came from two donors.

Study-level results: SARS-CoV-2 specificity was not confirmed for second-wave clones peaking on day 37.

This clonotype occurred many times. Its specificity is not known. The germline V gene has CDR1 SGHRS and CDR2 YFSETQ. Deletions cut 3 bases from V and 2 bases from J, with 7 bases between. The CDR3 extends over 13 amino acids. TCRdb analysed the 5' RACE reads with MiXCR anew, one entry per CDR3 protein. The sample has 300,000 to 350,000 distinct CDR3 sequences, around 15% seen once. The source is a man in his late teens or twenties who had mild COVID-19 (a few samples of this study predate the infection). Cell type and time point are not known. The gene calls are TRBV5-1 and TRBJ2-3; unclear D gene. The source material was PBMCs or a T cell subset sorted from them (not recorded which). CDR3 region: CASSSPTTDTQYF. CDR3 nucleotides: TGCGCCAGCAGCTCCCCTACCACAGATACGCAGTATTTT.